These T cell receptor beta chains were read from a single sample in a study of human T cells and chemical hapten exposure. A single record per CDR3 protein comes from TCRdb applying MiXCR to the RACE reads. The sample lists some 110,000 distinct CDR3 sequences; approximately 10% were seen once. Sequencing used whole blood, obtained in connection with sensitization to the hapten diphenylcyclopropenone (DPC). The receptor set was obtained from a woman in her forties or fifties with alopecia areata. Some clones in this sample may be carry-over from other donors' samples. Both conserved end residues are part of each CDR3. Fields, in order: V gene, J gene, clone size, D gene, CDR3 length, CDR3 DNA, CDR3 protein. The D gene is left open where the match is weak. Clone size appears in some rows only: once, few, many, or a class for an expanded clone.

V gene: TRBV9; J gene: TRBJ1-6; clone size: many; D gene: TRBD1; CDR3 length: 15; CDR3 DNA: TGTGCCAGCAGCGCGGGGGACAGGGAAGTTTCACCCCTCCACTTT; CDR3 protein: CASSAGDREVSPLHF
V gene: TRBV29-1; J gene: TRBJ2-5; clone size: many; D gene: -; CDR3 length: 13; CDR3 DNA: TGCAGCGTTACCACAGGGTACCAAGAGACCCAGTACTTC; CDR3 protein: CSVTTGYQETQYF
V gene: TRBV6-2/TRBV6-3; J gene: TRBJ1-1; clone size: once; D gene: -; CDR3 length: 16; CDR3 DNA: TGTGCCAGCAGTTACGGGACGGGAACTAGGAACACTGAAGCTTTCTTT; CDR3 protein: CASSYGTGTRNTEAFF
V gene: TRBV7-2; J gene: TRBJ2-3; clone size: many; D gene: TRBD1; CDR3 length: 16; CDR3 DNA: TGTGCCAGCAGCTCGCGGGGGACAGGGGGCACAGATACGCAGTATTTT; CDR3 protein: CASSSRGTGGTDTQYF
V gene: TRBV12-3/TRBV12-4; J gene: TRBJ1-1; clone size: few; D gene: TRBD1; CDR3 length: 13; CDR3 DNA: TGTGCCAGCAGTTTTGGGACAGTGGCTGAAGCTTTCTTT; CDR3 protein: CASSFGTVAEAFF
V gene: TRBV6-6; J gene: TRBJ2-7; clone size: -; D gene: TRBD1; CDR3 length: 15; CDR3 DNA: TGTGCCAGCAGTTACGGGGGACAGGGGCGATACGAGCAGTACTTC; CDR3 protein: CASSYGGQGRYEQYF
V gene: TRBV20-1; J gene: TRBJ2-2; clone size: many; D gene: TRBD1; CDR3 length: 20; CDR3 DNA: TGCAGTGCTAGACCGCAGCTGGGACAGGGAGGTCAAGTGAACACCGGGGAGCTGTTTTTT; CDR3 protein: CSARPQLGQGGQVNTGELFF
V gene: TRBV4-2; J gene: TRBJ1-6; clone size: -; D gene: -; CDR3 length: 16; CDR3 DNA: TGTGCCAGCAGCCAAGAGGGAAGCAGGGCTAATTCACCCCTCCACTTT; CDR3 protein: CASSQEGSRANSPLHF
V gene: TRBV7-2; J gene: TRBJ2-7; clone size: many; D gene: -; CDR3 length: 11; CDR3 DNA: TGTGCCAGCAGCTTCGGCGCCGAGCAGTACTTC; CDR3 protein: CASSFGAEQYF
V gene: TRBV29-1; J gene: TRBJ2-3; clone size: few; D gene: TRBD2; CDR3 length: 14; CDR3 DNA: TGCAGCGCAGACGGCGGGGGGATCACAGATACGCAGTATTTT; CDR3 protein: CSADGGGITDTQYF
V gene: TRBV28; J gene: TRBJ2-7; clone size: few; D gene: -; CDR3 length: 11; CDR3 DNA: TGTGCCACCGAGGACAGACGCGAGCAGTACTTC; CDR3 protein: CATEDRREQYF
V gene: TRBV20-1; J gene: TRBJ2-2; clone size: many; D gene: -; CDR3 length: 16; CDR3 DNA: TGCAGTGCTGGAACCCTTGCCGGGCAGAACACCGGGGAGCTGTTTTTT; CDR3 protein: CSAGTLAGQNTGELFF
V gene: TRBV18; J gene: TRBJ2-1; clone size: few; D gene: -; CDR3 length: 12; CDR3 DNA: TGTGCCAGCTCACCACCAGGGGATGAGCAGTTCTTC; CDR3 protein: CASSPPGDEQFF
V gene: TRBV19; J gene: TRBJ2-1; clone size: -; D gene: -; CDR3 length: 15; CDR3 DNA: TGTGCCAGTAGTTCGGAGGGGTTGAAAGACAATGAGCAGTTCTTC; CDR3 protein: CASSSEGLKDNEQFF
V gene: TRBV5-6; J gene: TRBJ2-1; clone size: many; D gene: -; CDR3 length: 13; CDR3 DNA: TGTGCCAGCAGCTTTAAAAGCGGGCGCCGGCCGTTCTTC; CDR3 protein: CASSFKSGRRPFF
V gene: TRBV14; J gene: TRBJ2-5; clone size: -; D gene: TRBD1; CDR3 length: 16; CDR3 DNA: TGTGCCAGCAGCCACGCCAGGGGGATGGGGGAAGAGACCCAGTACTTC; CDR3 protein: CASSHARGMGEETQYF
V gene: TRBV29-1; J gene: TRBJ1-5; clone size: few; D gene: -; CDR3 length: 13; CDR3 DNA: TGCAGTGCAGGGGAGTATAGCAATCAGCCCCAGCATTTT; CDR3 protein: CSAGEYSNQPQHF
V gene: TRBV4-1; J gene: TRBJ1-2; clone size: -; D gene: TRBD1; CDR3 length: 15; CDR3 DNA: TGCGCCAGCAGCCAAGGGCCCAGGGACAGCTATGGCTACACCTTC; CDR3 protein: CASSQGPRDSYGYTF
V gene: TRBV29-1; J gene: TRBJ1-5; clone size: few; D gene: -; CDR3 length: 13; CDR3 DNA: TGCAGCGTTCAGGGGACTAGCAATCAGCCCCAGCATTTT; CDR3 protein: CSVQGTSNQPQHF
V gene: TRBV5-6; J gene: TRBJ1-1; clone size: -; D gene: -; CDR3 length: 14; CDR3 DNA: TGTGCCAGCAGCGGGGGACTTCCCGCGTTCGAAGCTTTCTTT; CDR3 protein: CASSGGLPAFEAFF
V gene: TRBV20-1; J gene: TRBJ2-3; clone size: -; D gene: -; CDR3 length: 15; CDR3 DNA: TGCAGTGCCCTGGACAGCCGCCAGGACACAGATACGCAGTATTTT; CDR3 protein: CSALDSRQDTDTQYF
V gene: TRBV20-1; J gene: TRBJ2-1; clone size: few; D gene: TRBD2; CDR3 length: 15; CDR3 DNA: TGCAGTGCTAGAGGCCCGACTAGCGGATACAATGAGCAGTTCTTC; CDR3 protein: CSARGPTSGYNEQFF
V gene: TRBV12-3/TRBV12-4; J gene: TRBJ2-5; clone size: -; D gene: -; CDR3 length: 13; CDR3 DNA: TGTGCCAGCACCCCCGGACAGTTGGAGACCCAGTACTTC; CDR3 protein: CASTPGQLETQYF
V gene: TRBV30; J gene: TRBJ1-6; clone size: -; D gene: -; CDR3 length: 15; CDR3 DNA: TGTGCCTGGAAGATTGGAACGTCCTATAATTCACCCCTCCACTTT; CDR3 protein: CAWKIGTSYNSPLHF
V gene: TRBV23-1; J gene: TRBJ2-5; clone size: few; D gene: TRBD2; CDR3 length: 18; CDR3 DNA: TGCGCCAGCAGTCAACTAGCGGGATCCCCCCAACAGCAAGAGACCCAGTACTTC; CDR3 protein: CASSQLAGSPQQQETQYF
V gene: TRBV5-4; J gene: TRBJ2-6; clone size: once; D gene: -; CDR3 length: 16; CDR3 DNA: TGTGCCAGCAGCTTGGTCCCAGGCTCCGGGGCCAACGTCCTGACTTTC; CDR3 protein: CASSLVPGSGANVLTF
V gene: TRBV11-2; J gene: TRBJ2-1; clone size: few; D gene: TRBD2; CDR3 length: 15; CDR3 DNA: TGTGCCAGCACCTTGGGACTAGCGGGCGTCAATGAGCAGTTCTTC; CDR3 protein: CASTLGLAGVNEQFF
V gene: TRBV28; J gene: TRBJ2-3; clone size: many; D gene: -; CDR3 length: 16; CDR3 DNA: TGTGCCAGCGGTGCACAGGGACCCTTTAGCACAGATACGCAGTATTTT; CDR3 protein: CASGAQGPFSTDTQYF